This passage covers 21 T cell receptor beta chains from one sample sequenced in a study of molecular identifiers for immune sequencing clone quantification. MiXCR, run by TCRdb on the PCR reads, gives a single entry per CDR3 protein. The sample records 250,000 to 350,000 distinct CDR3 sequences, about a fifth being singletons. Sequenced input: naive CD8+ T cells from blood, with Jurkat cell RNA spiked in. Specified subset: FACS-sorted CD8+CD4-CCR7+CD45RA+ naive T cells. All receptors come from a human donor in good health. Some libraries in this study had Jurkat cell RNA spiked in.

This clonotype showed up many times. The V call is TRBV7-9, the J call TRBJ2-7, with D uncertain. The CDR3 totals 12 residues. V was trimmed by 5 bases and J by 1 base, leaving 6 bases between them. Germline V gene lookup returns CDR1 SEHNR and CDR2 FQNEAQ (reference sequence). The CDR3 DNA reads as TGTGCCAGCAGCCCCGTGTCCTACGAGCAGTACTTC. It specifies CASSPVSYEQYF.

The sample holds many counts of this clonotype. The chain couples TRBV29-1 to TRBJ2-1; 10 bases fit TRBD2. From germline, CDR1 is SQVTM and CDR2 ANQGSEA. The CDR3 runs to 15 residues. The trim removed 3 bases at V and 9 bases at J, leaving 11 bases unmatched. CDR3 DNA sequence: TGCAGCGTTGATTCGCTAGCGGGAGTGTTGGGTGAGCAGTTCTTC. It yields the protein CSVDSLAGVLGEQFF.

As concerns this clonotype: An end of the junction does not agree with germline; a read error may underlie this. V gene TRBV29-1 combines with J gene TRBJ1-1; D ambiguous. Germline CDR1 reads SQVTM; CDR2 reads ANQGSEA. The CDR3 length is 14 residues. This chain's CDR3 is CSVEGEDSSTEASF. The CDR3 DNA reads TGCAGCGTTGAAGGCGAAGATTCGAGCACTGAAGCTTCCTTT.

This clonotype has more than one count but fewer than ten. The rearrangement joins TRBV11-2 to TRBJ2-3, with D perhaps assigned TRBD1 or TRBD2 (5 bases each). Germline V gene sequence: CDR1 SGHAT, CDR2 FQNNGV. V lost 1 base and J lost 2, with 10 bases in between. The CDR3 runs to 15 residues. CDR3 nucleotides: TGTGCCAGCAGCTTAGGGGGACGGTTCACAGATACGCAGTATTTT. Amino acids: CASSLGGRFTDTQYF.

In its sample, this clonotype was seen many times. The chain combines TRBV29-1 with TRBJ2-7; 9 bases agree with TRBD1. V dropped 5 bases and J dropped 5; count of bases not matched to a gene: 19. Germline V lookup: CDR1 SQVTM, CDR2 ANQGSEA. The CDR3 has 17 amino acids. The CDR3 is CSVRTPTGGRTAHEQYF. In nucleotides, the CDR3 is TGCAGCGTTCGAACCCCTACAGGGGGCAGAACTGCCCACGAGCAGTACTTC.

Remarks on this clonotype: A clone one base away is much larger, so this may be a read error. This chain connects TRBV9 to TRBJ2-2, with a weak D call TRBD1 (6 bases). This CDR3 has 13 amino acids. Germline lookup yields CDR1 SGDLS and CDR2 YYNGEE. The CDR3 DNA reads TGTGCCAGCAAAAATCGGGACACCGGGGAGCTGCTTTTT. Protein: CASKNRDTGELLF.

The rearrangement uses TRBV5-6 and TRBJ2-5, with 9 nucleotides matching TRBD2. Looked up from germline, CDR1 is SGHDT and CDR2 is YYEEEE. CDR3 size: 16 residues. With 2 bases clipped from V and 1 base from J, the junction kept 6 bases outside the gene matches. The CDR3 nucleotides are TGTGCCAGCAGCTTCTCCGGGACTAGCTTCCAAGAGACCCAGTACTTC. Its translation is CASSFSGTSFQETQYF.

This clonotype has more than one count but fewer than ten. The gene calls are TRBV4-1 and TRBJ2-7; D gene uncertain. This CDR3 is 16 amino acids long. Trimming cost V 4 bases and J 2 bases, with 18 bases left between them. Germline lookup yields CDR1 MGHRA and CDR2 YSYEKL. The CDR3 DNA reads as TGCGCCAGCAGCCTACTTGCAGAGGTAGTAGCCTACGAGCAGTACTTC. As protein: CASSLLAEVVAYEQYF.

The chain recombines TRBV4-1 with TRBJ2-3; 10 bases are a match to TRBD2. Germline V CDR1 and CDR2: MGHRA, YSYEKL. Trimming at V came to 3 bases and at J to 1 base, leaving 4 bases not matched to a gene. The CDR3 is 16 residues long. CDR3 amino acids: CASSHTSGKRTDTQYF. The CDR3, as DNA: TGCGCCAGCAGCCATACTAGCGGGAAACGCACAGATACGCAGTATTTT.

This clonotype was detected only a few times. The V call is TRBV6-1, the J call TRBJ2-1; no clear D gene. Trimming shortened V by 4 bases and J by 5 bases, and 9 bases separated the two germline ends. The CDR3 contains 13 residues. Germline assignment: CDR1 MNHNS and CDR2 SASEGT. The CDR3 bases are TGTGCCAGCAGTGGTTTCGTGGACAATGAGCAGTTCTTC. Protein product: CASSGFVDNEQFF.

A word on this clonotype: A read error may explain this, as a much larger clone is one base away. CDR3 nucleotides: TGTACCAGCAGCGCGGACTGGGGAGAGACCCAGTACTTC. It specifies CTSSADWGETQYF. This chain links TRBV7-6 with TRBJ2-5; D is perhaps TRBD2 (5 bases). The CDR3 covers 13 residues. The germline V gene encodes CDR1 SGHVS and CDR2 FNYEAQ.

This clonotype showed up many times. The chain links TRBV30 to TRBJ2-7; 10 bases align to TRBD1. Germline lookup yields CDR1 GTSNPN and CDR2 SVGIG (reference sequence). The length of the CDR3 is 14 residues. V trimming: 0 bases; J trimming: 4 bases; junction bases outside the gene matches: 3. The CDR3 bases are TGTGCCTGGAGTGTTGGGACAGGGGAATACGAGCAGTACTTC. It codes for CAWSVGTGEYEQYF. The variable domain in full, with the rest retrieved from reference TRBV30 and TRBJ2-7, is SQTIHQWPATLVQPVGSPLSLECTVEGTSNPNLYWYRQAAGRGLQLLFYSVGIGQISSEVPQNLSASRPQDRQFILSSKKLLLSDSGFYLCAWSVGTGEYEQYFGPGTRLTVT.

Note on this clonotype: A read error is possible here, since a much larger clone lies one base away. The CDR3 carries no conserved terminal phenylalanine or tryptophan, so it likely arises from a read error. This chain joins TRBV29-1 and TRBJ2-2; D unresolved. Germline V lookup: CDR1 SQVTM, CDR2 ANQGSEA. Deletions cut 2 bases from V and 1 base from J, with 5 bases between. This CDR3 has 13 amino acids. CDR3 residues: CSVELVNTGELFS. The CDR3 nucleotides read TGCAGCGTTGAACTGGTGAACACCGGGGAGCTGTTTTCT.

Notes on this clonotype: A read error may account for a junction end that differs from germline. The CDR3 DNA follows: TGCGCCAGCAGCTTACCCTACGAGCTGTACTTC. Protein product: CASSLPYELYF. The chain couples TRBV5-1 to TRBJ2-7; no clear D gene. CDR1 is SGHRS, CDR2 YFSETQ, per germline. This CDR3 has 11 residues.

This clonotype has only a few counts. The chain has TRBV4-1 and TRBJ2-7; D unclear. V was clipped by 3 bases and J by 2 bases, with 17 bases between them. This CDR3 has 16 residues. Germline V lookup: CDR1 MGHRA, CDR2 YSYEKL. The CDR3 sequence: CASSHGSEFSTYEQYF. The CDR3 DNA follows: TGCGCCAGCAGCCACGGGTCGGAATTCTCCACCTACGAGCAGTACTTC.

This clonotype was counted a single time. V and J are TRBV4-1 and TRBJ2-1, with 7 bases matching TRBD1. The V segment lost 3 bases and the J segment 3 bases; nucleotides outside the gene matches: 8. The CDR3 runs 16 residues. Germline V lookup: CDR1 MGHRA, CDR2 YSYEKL. CDR3: CASSHPRQGSYNEQFF. CDR3 in DNA: TGCGCCAGCAGCCATCCTCGACAGGGCAGCTACAATGAGCAGTTCTTC.

This clonotype was observed many times. The CDR3 DNA follows: TGTGCCAGCAGTCCGAACAGGGGGAGCAATCAGCCCCAGCATTTT. It yields the protein CASSPNRGSNQPQHF. This chain connects TRBV6-2 or TRBV6-3 to TRBJ1-5; 8 bases are a match to TRBD1. CDR3 length: 15 residues. With 5 bases clipped from V and 1 base from J, the junction kept 4 bases outside the gene matches. Germline loops: CDR1 MNHEY, CDR2 SVGEGT.

In this sample, this clonotype turned up many times. The V call is TRBV25-1, the J call TRBJ1-6; TRBD1 is a possible D gene (6 bases). The germline V and J ends were trimmed by 4 bases and 0 bases, with 16 bases remaining between them. CDR1 is MGHDK and CDR2 is SYGVNS in the germline V gene. This CDR3 comprises 18 residues. CDR3 sequence (DNA): TGTGCCAGCAGTGGAAGACAGGATGGGAGCTCCTATAATTCACCCCTCCACTTT. Protein: CASSGRQDGSSYNSPLHF.

To note about this clonotype: This clone may be a read error of a much larger clone one base away. The rearrangement uses TRBV9 and TRBJ2-5; 8 bases line up with TRBD2. The CDR3 runs 18 residues. Germline V lookup: CDR1 SGDLS, CDR2 YYNGEE. CDR3 sequence: CAGSVGTGAGLAQETQYF. Here the CDR3 DNA reads TGTGCCGGCAGCGTAGGAACAGGCGCCGGACTAGCCCAAGAGACCCAGTACTTC.

This clonotype showed up many times. This chain joins TRBV29-1 and TRBJ1-2; 12 nucleotides match TRBD1. Trimming took 0 bases from V and 3 from J; bases not matched to a gene: 14. Per the germline V gene, CDR1 is SQVTM and CDR2 is ANQGSEA. This CDR3 region has 19 residues. The CDR3 loop is CSVEDQLGTGGALDYGYTF. The CDR3 coding sequence is TGCAGCGTTGAAGATCAATTGGGGACAGGGGGCGCTTTGGACTATGGCTACACCTTC.

This clonotype was seen a few times. Because it lacks the conserved phenylalanine or tryptophan at the end, this CDR3 is likely a read error. This chain links TRBV15 with TRBJ1-5; D ambiguous. The CDR3 sequence is 14 residues long. Per germline, CDR1 LNHNV and CDR2 YYDKDF (reference sequence). Trimming took off 5 bases at V and 6 bases at J, with 14 bases between the two ends. The CDR3 spells CATSAPLSGQPQHL. CDR3 nucleotide sequence: TGTGCCACCAGCGCCCCACTGAGTGGTCAGCCCCAGCATCTT.